This record concerns one T cell receptor (beta chain) sequence. These data come from a study of PD-L1 blockade in urothelial cancer. Looking at the study overall: Beginning in the mid-2010s, patients received atezolizumab, given as 1,200 mg intravenously every 3 weeks. Most of the 29 patients were men who had bladder-origin urothelial cancer. Each blood sample yielded a median of roughly 150,000 T cells.

Data came from immunoSEQ multiplex PCR; TCRdb stores just in-frame clones and leaves some out. The sample shows 45,000 to 55,000 clones, approximately 86% of them seen only once. CDR1 and CDR2 from the germline V gene are KGHSY and FQNENV. J lost 8 bases, V lost 2 bases, and 8 bases had no gene match. The CDR3 contains 15 residues. The time point is: peripheral blood 6 weeks after treatment start. Patient sample counts ranged from 1 to 8, pretreatment and on-treatment. J is TRBJ1-4 and V is TRBV16, with 7 nucleotides matching TRBD1. The sequencing here drew on PBMCs, taken around atezolizumab (anti-PD-L1) treatment. The sequence was collected from a man aged 50-60 years with urothelial cancer. This chain's CDR3 is CASSQVVTGQEKLFF. CDR3 DNA: TGTGCCAGCAGCCAAGTAGTGACAGGGCAAGAAAAACTGTTTTTT.